This T cell receptor (beta chain) stems from a study of identical twins. This clonotype has just a few counts. The V gene end was trimmed by 1 base and the J gene end by 9 bases; junction bases not matched to a gene: 12. Per germline, CDR1 SGHVS and CDR2 FNYEAQ. The CDR3 is 17 amino acids. Unique molecular identifiers were present on the cDNA, and a universal primer site came from template switching. A single record per CDR3 protein comes from TCRdb applying MiXCR to the 5' RACE reads. The data contain approximately 890,000 distinct CDR3 sequences, approximately 13% of them singletons. These same data were also listed under a study on yellow fever vaccine responses in identical twins. That source notes: It has been reported that, in twins, the vaccine T cell response seemed partly convergent and partly personalized.

The rearrangement uses TRBV7-6 and TRBJ2-1, with 10 bases fitting TRBD2. The sequence was collected from a woman aged 18-29 years in good health. Sequencing was done on a sample of PBMCs. CDR3 amino acids: CASSLDGVASGRTEQFF. The CDR3 region has the DNA TGTGCCAGCAGCTTAGATGGGGTGGCTAGCGGGAGAACTGAGCAGTTCTTC.